Each of the 21 T cell receptor beta chains below was sequenced from the same sample in a study of blood T cell repertoires in COVID-19. The protocol was immunoSEQ multiplex PCR, while the TCRdb copy is restricted to in-frame clones and leaves out a portion. The repertoire holds 70,000 or so clones, with over 65% as singletons. The source material was peripheral blood. Receptors were obtained from a human donor in a cohort sampled during active COVID-19.

The chain joins TRBV28 to TRBJ2-2, with TRBD2 matching 13 bases. Germline V gives CDR1 MDHEN, CDR2 SYDVKM. With 5 bases clipped from V and 2 bases from J, the junction kept 11 bases outside the gene matches. The CDR3 loop spans 19 amino acids. The CDR3 DNA reads as TGTGCCAGCAGTCTCCGAGGACTAGCGGGGGCCCTTAACACCGGGGAGCTGTTTTTT. Translation gives CASSLRGLAGALNTGELFF.

The genes are TRBV13 and TRBJ2-5, with TRBD2 identical over 13 bases. Losses at the gene ends were 5 bases for V and 5 bases for J; bases not matched to a gene: 8. CDR1 PRHDT and CDR2 FYEKMQ come from the germline V gene (reference sequence). CDR3 length: 16 residues. In DNA, the CDR3 is TGTGCCAGCAGCGACAGCGGACTAGCGGGGGCTGAGACCCAGTACTTC. It yields the protein CASSDSGLAGAETQYF.

The gene calls are TRBV29-1 and TRBJ2-1; 12 bases are a match to TRBD2. The CDR3 has 14 residues. V dropped 7 bases and J dropped 6; count of bases not matched to a gene: 7. Germline CDR1 is SQVTM and CDR2 is ANQGSEA. The CDR3 DNA sequence: TGCAGCGGTACGACTAGCGGGAGTCCCAATGAGCAGTTCTTC. This translates into CSGTTSGSPNEQFF.

This sequence joins TRBV11-3 and TRBJ2-1, with D possibly TRBD1 on 6 matching bases. Germline CDR1 is SGHNT and CDR2 is YENEEA. V was trimmed by 0 bases and J by 3 bases, leaving 9 bases between them. This CDR3 region has 15 residues. CDR3 loop: CASSLDGTNYNEQFF. For the CDR3, the DNA is TGTGCCAGCAGCTTAGATGGGACAAACTACAATGAGCAGTTCTTC.

The chain links TRBV19 to TRBJ2-3; D might be TRBD1 (6 bases). There are 15 residues in the CDR3. Germline V lookup: CDR1 LNHDA, CDR2 SQIVND (reference sequence). V was shortened by 5 bases and J by 2 bases, with 14 bases between the two germline ends. For the CDR3, the DNA is TGTGCCAGTAGTTCCCCAGGGGCAGTCACAGATACGCAGTATTTT. The encoded protein is CASSSPGAVTDTQYF.

For the CDR3, the DNA is TGCGCCAGCAGCTTGGTTACTAGCGGTAGCTCCTACGAGCAGTACTTC. Its protein is CASSLVTSGSSYEQYF. This chain uses TRBV5-1 with TRBJ2-7; 8 nucleotides match TRBD2. After removal of 0 bases from V and 0 bases from J, the junction contained 5 bases not matched to a gene. The germline V gene encodes CDR1 SGHRS and CDR2 YFSETQ. CDR3 length equals 16 residues.

This chain joins TRBV9 and TRBJ2-5, with TRBD1 as a possible D gene (7 bases). The CDR3 has 13 residues. Germline CDR1 and CDR2: SGDLS and YYNGEE. V was clipped by 4 bases and J by 5 bases, with 12 bases between them. The CDR3 spells CASSQGGGETQYF. CDR3 in DNA: TGTGCCAGCAGCCAGGGGGGCGGGGAGACCCAGTACTTC.

This rearrangement joins TRBV12-3 or TRBV12-4 to TRBJ2-7; D is ambiguous. There are 11 residues in the CDR3. The V end was cut by 0 bases, the J end by 7 bases, with 4 bases between. CDR3 nucleotides: TGTGCCAGCAGTTTAGCCCTAGAGCAGTACTTC. Residues: CASSLALEQYF.

This chain connects TRBV7-9 to TRBJ2-7, with D perhaps matching TRBD1 (5 bases). This CDR3 region has 12 residues. Between the trimmed V and J ends, which lost 6 bases and 3 bases, there was a span of 9 bases. From germline, CDR1 is SEHNR and CDR2 FQNEAQ (reference sequence). The CDR3 protein is CASRQGDYEQYF. In nucleotides, the CDR3 is TGTGCCAGCAGACAAGGGGACTACGAGCAGTACTTC.

The rearrangement joins TRBV6-2 or TRBV6-3 to TRBJ1-4; a weak D match, TRBD1 (5 bases). Germline CDR1 and CDR2: MNHEY and SVGEGT. Deletions cut 0 bases from V and 10 bases from J, with 9 bases between. The CDR3 is made up of 13 amino acids. CDR3 protein: CASSYSTVGKLFF. As DNA, the CDR3 is TGTGCCAGCAGTTACTCGACAGTTGGAAAACTGTTTTTT.

The V gene is TRBV6-2 or TRBV6-3, the J gene TRBJ1-5, with 10 bases aligning to TRBD1. J lost 5 bases, V lost 0 bases, and 7 bases had no gene match. The CDR3 loop spans 17 amino acids. Germline V gives CDR1 MNHEY, CDR2 SVGEGT. In nucleotides, the CDR3 is TGTGCCAGCAGTTACTCGAAATTCGGACAGGGGGATCAGCCCCAGCATTTT. Translating it yields CASSYSKFGQGDQPQHF.

V is TRBV27 and J is TRBJ2-5; 10 nucleotides match TRBD2. The ends lost 4 bases at V and 4 bases at J; junction bases unmatched: 9. Per germline, CDR1 MNHEY and CDR2 SMNVEV (reference sequence). The CDR3 consists of 16 residues. Written as DNA, the CDR3 is TGTGCCAGCAGTTCCCCCGCTAGCGGGAGTGGAGAGACCCAGTACTTC. It codes for CASSSPASGSGETQYF.

The chain carries TRBV3-1 (or the pseudogene TRBV3-2) and TRBJ2-1; 9 positions match TRBD2. CDR1 and CDR2 from the germline V gene are LGHDT and YNNKEL (reference sequence). The V gene end was trimmed by 3 bases and the J gene end by 5 bases; junction bases not matched to a gene: 8. This CDR3 has 16 amino acids. The CDR3 spells CASSQSIAGEHNEQFF. CDR3 nucleotides: TGTGCCAGCAGCCAGTCTATAGCGGGAGAACACAATGAGCAGTTCTTC.

V usage is TRBV27 and J usage is TRBJ1-2, with D tentatively TRBD1 (5 bases). The CDR3 length is 14 residues. CDR1 and CDR2 from the germline V gene are MNHEY and SMNVEV (reference sequence). V lost 8 bases to trimming and J lost 4 bases, with 17 bases between them. The CDR3 protein is CASSWGERGYGYTF. DNA for the CDR3: TGTGCCAGCTCCTGGGGCGAGAGAGGCTATGGCTACACCTTC.

This chain links TRBV2 with TRBJ2-5, with TRBD2 matching 13 bases. V trimming: 6 bases; J trimming: 2 bases; junction bases outside the gene matches: 3. Germline lookup yields CDR1 SNHLY and CDR2 FYNNEI. This CDR3 has 15 amino acids. The CDR3 DNA follows: TGTGCCAGCAGGGAACTAGCGGGGGGGCAAGAGACCCAGTACTTC. Protein sequence: CASRELAGGQETQYF.

This clone turned up a few times. The CDR3 sequence is CASSPGTSNQYTQYF. The CDR3 bases are TGTGCCAGCAGCCCCGGGACTAGCAACCAGTATACGCAGTATTTT. The chain uses TRBV11-2 and TRBJ2-3; 9 bases match TRBD2. Germline trimming cut 5 bases from V and 7 bases from J; bases unmatched to any gene: 10. The CDR3 has 15 residues. Germline CDR1 reads SGHAT; CDR2 reads FQNNGV.

This chain uses TRBV5-4 with TRBJ2-2, with a possible D match to TRBD2 (6 bases). This CDR3 is built from 15 residues. V was trimmed by 4 bases and J by 7 bases, leaving 17 bases between them. Germline assignment: CDR1 SGHNT and CDR2 YYREEE (reference sequence). The DNA for the CDR3 is TGTGCCAGCAGCCCGACTAGGGAGCCGGGCGGGGAGCTGTTTTTT. Residues: CASSPTREPGGELFF.

The J gene is TRBJ1-1, the V gene TRBV7-2, with no clear D. Germline CDR1 SGHTA, CDR2 FQGNSA. This CDR3 contains 15 residues. The V end lost 1 base, the J end lost 4 bases, and 13 bases lay between the germline ends. CDR3: CASSLVRAGTTEAFF. CDR3 in DNA: TGTGCCAGCAGCTTAGTGAGGGCGGGAACCACTGAAGCTTTCTTT.

The J gene is TRBJ2-7, the V gene TRBV6-1; 11 positions match TRBD1. V gave up 3 bases and J gave up 4 bases; unmatched junction bases: 2. There are 14 residues in the CDR3. Per germline, CDR1 MNHNS and CDR2 SASEGT. The CDR3 sequence is CASSDGTGGYEQYF. The DNA for the CDR3 is TGTGCCAGCAGTGACGGGACAGGGGGTTACGAGCAGTACTTC.

The J gene is TRBJ2-1, the V gene TRBV28, with 9 bases identical to TRBD2. There are 14 residues in the CDR3. V dropped 2 bases and J dropped 15; count of bases not matched to a gene: 11. CDR1 and CDR2 (germline): MDHEN, SYDVKM. For the CDR3, the DNA is TGTGCCAGCAGTTTACTAAGGCGGGAGGGCACGGCGTTCTTC. Translated, it gives CASSLLRREGTAFF. The full variable domain, its missing parts supplied by reference TRBV28 and TRBJ2-1, is DVKVTQSSRYLVKRTGEKVFLECVQDMDHENMFWYRQDPGLGLRLIYFSYDVKMKEKGDIPEGYSVSREKKERFSLILESASTNQTSMYLCASSLLRREGTAFFGPGTRLTVL.

This chain connects TRBV10-3 to TRBJ2-2, with D possibly TRBD2 on 5 matching bases. CDR1 and CDR2 from the germline V gene are ENHRY and SYGVKD. The CDR3 totals 14 residues. V gave up 5 bases and J gave up 1 base, with 8 bases separating them. The chain's CDR3 is CAISLAENTGELFF. DNA for the CDR3: TGTGCCATCAGTCTAGCAGAGAACACCGGGGAGCTGTTTTTT.